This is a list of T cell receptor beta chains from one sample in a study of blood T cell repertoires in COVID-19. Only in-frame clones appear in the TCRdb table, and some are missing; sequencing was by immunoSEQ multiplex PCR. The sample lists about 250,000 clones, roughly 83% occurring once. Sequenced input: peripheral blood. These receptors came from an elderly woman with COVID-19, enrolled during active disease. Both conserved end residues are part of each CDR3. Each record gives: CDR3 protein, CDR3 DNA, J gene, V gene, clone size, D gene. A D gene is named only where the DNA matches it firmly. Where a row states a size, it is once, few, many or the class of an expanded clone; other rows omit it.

CAIRLGDEQYF	TGTGCCATCAGACTCGGGGACGAGCAGTACTTC	TRBJ2-7	TRBV10-3	NA	NA
CASSLGDIYEQYF	TGTGCCAGCAGCTTAGGGGACATCTACGAGCAGTACTTC	TRBJ2-7	TRBV11-2	once	NA
CASSANQGLSNQPQHF	TGTGCCAGTAGTGCTAACCAGGGACTTAGCAATCAGCCCCAGCATTTT	TRBJ1-5	TRBV19	NA	NA
CASSFLGGSSYNEQFF	TGTGCCAGCAGCTTTCTCGGGGGAAGCTCCTACAATGAGCAGTTCTTC	TRBJ2-1	TRBV9	NA	NA
CASSLLPGTSNYGYTF	TGTGCCAGCAGCTTACTCCCTGGGACATCGAACTATGGCTACACCTTC	TRBJ1-2	TRBV7-2	NA	NA
CASSLSVGLTDTQYF	TGTGCCAGCAGTTTATCCGTCGGACTCACAGATACGCAGTATTTT	TRBJ2-3	TRBV27	NA	NA
CASSLTGINQPQHF	TGTGCCAGCAGTTTGACAGGGATCAATCAGCCCCAGCATTTT	TRBJ1-5	TRBV28	NA	TRBD1
CASSLVNGYTF	TGTGCCAGCAGCTTAGTTAATGGCTACACCTTC	TRBJ1-2	TRBV7-9	NA	NA
CASRGGTGLLDYGYTF	TGTGCCAGCAGGGGAGGGACAGGGCTGTTGGACTATGGCTACACCTTC	TRBJ1-2	TRBV28	NA	TRBD1
CASSHPRERGYTDTQYF	TGTGCCAGCAGCCATCCCCGGGAGCGGGGGTACACAGATACGCAGTATTTT	TRBJ2-3	TRBV6-2/TRBV6-3	NA	TRBD2
CASSAGGDGPSPLHF	TGTGCCAGCAGCGCGGGGGGGGACGGGCCTTCTCCCCTCCACTTT	TRBJ1-6	TRBV9	NA	NA
CASSTGSNYGYTF	TGTGCCAGTAGTACTGGCTCTAACTATGGCTACACCTTC	TRBJ1-2	TRBV19	NA	NA
CAWSTGRTEAFF	TGTGCCTGGAGCACAGGGCGCACTGAAGCTTTCTTT	TRBJ1-1	TRBV30	few	NA
CASSPRMGGIQRNEQYF	TGTGCCAGCAGCCCCCGAATGGGGGGGATCCAAAGGAACGAGCAGTACTTC	TRBJ2-7	TRBV3-1/TRBV3-2	NA	TRBD2
CASSPDRGRDGYTF	TGCGCCAGCAGCCCGGACAGGGGGCGGGATGGCTACACCTTC	TRBJ1-2	TRBV5-1	NA	TRBD1
CATRWEGKNTEAFF	TGTGCCACCCGTTGGGAGGGTAAGAACACTGAAGCTTTCTTT	TRBJ1-1	TRBV7-9	few	NA
CASSRTGVNEKLFF	TGTGCCAGCAGCCGGACAGGGGTTAATGAAAAACTGTTTTTT	TRBJ1-4	TRBV7-8	NA	TRBD1
CASSLNRAGPSEQYF	TGTGCCAGCAGTTTAAATAGGGCAGGGCCTAGCGAGCAGTACTTC	TRBJ2-7	TRBV27	NA	NA
CASSRQGGNTEAFF	TGCGCCAGCAGTAGACAGGGAGGGAACACTGAAGCTTTCTTT	TRBJ1-1	TRBV5-1	NA	TRBD1
CASSYVQGVEAEAFF	TGTGCCAGCAGTTACGTGCAGGGGGTAGAAGCTGAAGCTTTCTTT	TRBJ1-1	TRBV6-5	NA	TRBD1
CASSERGQLTDTQYF	TGCGCCAGCAGCGAGCGAGGACAGCTCACAGATACGCAGTATTTT	TRBJ2-3	TRBV5-1	NA	NA
CASSLGLGAGTDTQYF	TGTGCCAGCAGCTTAGGGCTGGGGGCTGGCACAGATACGCAGTATTTT	TRBJ2-3	TRBV11-1	NA	NA
CASSLATGQETQYF	TGTGCCAGCAGCTTGGCGACAGGGCAAGAGACCCAGTACTTC	TRBJ2-5	TRBV5-5	NA	TRBD1
CASSPRQGASYEQYF	TGTGCCAGCAGCCCCCGGCAGGGGGCGTCCTACGAGCAGTACTTC	TRBJ2-7	TRBV5-4	NA	TRBD1
CASRTGFTEAFF	TGTGCCAGCAGGACAGGGTTCACTGAAGCTTTCTTT	TRBJ1-1	TRBV28	NA	TRBD1
CASSIGTGYTNYGYTF	TGTGCCAGTAGTATCGGGACAGGTTATACTAACTATGGCTACACCTTC	TRBJ1-2	TRBV19	NA	TRBD1
CARSLAWTGRDNSPLHF	TGTGCCAGAAGCTTGGCCTGGACAGGGCGCGATAATTCACCCCTCCACTTT	TRBJ1-6	TRBV5-3	NA	TRBD1
CASSPGAPINTIYF	TGTGCCAGCAGCCCTGGGGCTCCGATAAACACCATATATTTT	TRBJ1-3	TRBV7-9	NA	NA
CASSLSRNTEAFF	TGTGCCAGCAGTTTATCGAGGAACACTGAAGCTTTCTTT	TRBJ1-1	TRBV27	NA	NA
CASTSDGQTGNEQFF	TGCGCCAGCACCAGTGATGGACAGACGGGGAATGAGCAGTTCTTC	TRBJ2-1	TRBV5-1	NA	NA
CAISPDRDRDRDEQFF	TGTGCCATCAGTCCTGACCGGGACAGGGATAGGGATGAGCAGTTCTTC	TRBJ2-1	TRBV10-3	NA	TRBD1
CSAVLITEAFF	TGCAGTGCTGTCCTAATCACTGAAGCTTTCTTT	TRBJ1-1	TRBV20-1	once	NA
CAISPGTGGETQYF	TGTGCCATCAGCCCCGGGACAGGGGGAGAGACCCAGTACTTC	TRBJ2-5	TRBV10-3	NA	TRBD1
CANGQGSRYEQYF	TGTGCCAACGGACAGGGATCCCGATACGAGCAGTACTTC	TRBJ2-7	TRBV2	NA	TRBD1
CASSHINSPLHF	TGCGCCAGCAGCCATATCAATTCACCCCTCCACTTT	TRBJ1-6	TRBV4-1	NA	NA
CASSSTGGSQPQHF	TGTGCCAGCAGCTCGACAGGGGGCAGTCAGCCCCAGCATTTT	TRBJ1-5	TRBV7-2	once	TRBD1
CASSLVVGDSVVGYTF	TGTGCCAGCAGCTTAGTAGTTGGGGACAGTGTCGTTGGCTACACCTTC	TRBJ1-2	TRBV7-9	NA	TRBD1
CASRATVGQYNEQFF	TGTGCCAGCAGAGCTACAGTGGGACAATACAATGAGCAGTTCTTC	TRBJ2-1	TRBV6-5	NA	NA
CASSQDRQSGYTF	TGTGCCAGCAGCCAAGATAGACAGAGCGGCTACACCTTC	TRBJ1-2	TRBV3-1/TRBV3-2	NA	NA
CASSPGLSTDTQYF	TGTGCCAGCAGTCCGGGACTGAGCACAGATACGCAGTATTTT	TRBJ2-3	TRBV2	NA	NA
CSVGSGGYGNTIYF	TGCAGCGTTGGGTCAGGGGGGTATGGAAACACCATATATTTT	TRBJ1-3	TRBV29-1	NA	TRBD1
CASSPADTLGNEQFF	TGTGCCAGCAGCCCGGCTGACACCCTGGGTAATGAGCAGTTCTTC	TRBJ2-1	TRBV5-4	NA	NA
CSASRASGKTGELFF	TGCAGTGCTAGTAGGGCTAGCGGGAAGACCGGGGAGCTGTTTTTT	TRBJ2-2	TRBV20-1	NA	TRBD2